This TCR beta chain is drawn from a study of blood T cell repertoires in COVID-19. Study overall: Sites across the United States, Italy and Spain contributed samples from acute and convalescent COVID-19. T cells, B-cell-depleted T cells, or PBMCs provided the cDNA or gDNA that served as material.

In germline, CDR1 is MNHEY, CDR2 SMNVEV (reference sequence). The CDR3 has 13 amino acids. V gave up 4 bases and J gave up 5 bases, with 11 bases separating them. Authors' processing steps: Amplifying reference gene primers gave estimates of nucleated cell counts. The data were produced by immunoSEQ multiplex PCR, yet TCRdb's version contains in-frame clones alone and is incomplete. D and trimming come from the DNA, and the V and J calls and clone size come from that table. The table lists around 220,000 clones, 80% to 90% of them singletons, with less than 11% in the top ten. Sequencing was carried out using peripheral blood. This receptor was identified in a woman over 75 with acute or convalescent COVID-19. The V call is TRBV27, the J call TRBJ1-1; D ambiguous. The CDR3 loop is CASSSYPETEAFF. CDR3 DNA: TGTGCCAGCAGTTCGTACCCGGAGACTGAAGCTTTCTTT.